Presented here are 4 T cell receptor beta chains from one specimen sequenced in a study of human T cells and chemical hapten exposure. The time point here: patch test 1, 2 weeks after DPC sensitization. Treatment specified: therapeutic diphenylcyclopropenone sensitization with weekly scalp DPC. TCRdb processed the RACE reads anew with MiXCR; each CDR3 protein has one entry. The repertoire holds 300,000 to 450,000 distinct CDR3 sequences, with 4.8% as singletons. Sequenced material: whole blood, taken in connection with sensitization to the hapten diphenylcyclopropenone (DPC). The receptors were sampled from a woman between 45 and 65 years old with alopecia areata. Some clones in this sample may be carry-over from other donors' samples.

This clonotype was detected only a few times. The chain recombines TRBV24-1 with TRBJ2-1; 9 nucleotides line up with TRBD2. The V gene end was trimmed by 6 bases and the J gene end by 8 bases; junction bases not matched to a gene: 4. CDR1 is KGHDR and CDR2 is SFDVKD in the germline V gene. The CDR3 totals 13 residues. Here the CDR3 DNA reads TGTGCCACCAGTCGCGCGGGGGGGTATGAGCAGTTCTTC. This sequence encodes CATSRAGGYEQFF.

The sample holds many counts of this clonotype. The V gene is TRBV12-3 or TRBV12-4, the J gene TRBJ2-1; 8 bases agree with TRBD2. This CDR3 has 15 amino acids. V dropped 7 bases and J dropped 3; count of bases not matched to a gene: 8. CDR3 DNA: TGTGCCAGCACTGTAGGCGCGGGGGGCTACAATGAGCAGTTCTTC. Residues: CASTVGAGGYNEQFF.

This chain joins TRBV7-2 and TRBJ2-1; maybe TRBD2 (6 bases). The germline V gene has CDR1 SGHTA and CDR2 FQGNSA. V was trimmed by 4 bases and J by 10 bases, leaving 17 bases between them. The CDR3 covers 14 residues. The CDR3 sequence is CASSSLPDGGEQFF. CDR3 DNA sequence: TGTGCCAGCAGCTCCCTTCCTGACGGGGGAGAGCAGTTCTTC.

The rearrangement uses TRBV4-3 and TRBJ2-7, with D unclear. V lost 0 bases to trimming and J lost 7 bases, with 7 bases between them. Germline loops: CDR1 LGHNA, CDR2 YSLEER. The CDR3 runs 12 residues. This chain's CDR3 is CASSQDGREQYF. The CDR3 bases are TGCGCCAGCAGCCAAGATGGACGGGAGCAGTACTTC.